This T cell receptor (beta chain) was profiled in a study of OX40 agonist ivuxolimab in advanced cancers. TCRdb keeps only in-frame clones here, not all; method: immunoSEQ multiplex PCR. The sample contains roughly 48,000 clones, 87% of which appear only once. A word on this clone: Its specificity is unknown.

Study-level findings and limits: Specificity for antigen went undetermined in the expanded peripheral T cells. Some of the lowest clonal expansion was seen in partial responders at 0.1-3.0 mg/kg.

With V trimmed by 2 bases and J by 2 bases, 10 bases remained unmatched. The CDR3 runs 18 residues. Germline-derived CDR1 and CDR2 are KGHSY and FQNENV. The clonotype was recovered from an adult with an advanced solid tumor such as melanoma, head and neck, liver or kidney cancer. The specimen was CD4+ or CD8+ T cells sorted from blood, collected in a trial of the OX40 agonist ivuxolimab. J is TRBJ2-7 and V is TRBV16; TRBD1 aligns across 12 bases. The CDR3 reads CASSQPLRRDRGPYEQYF. CDR3 nucleotides: TGTGCCAGCAGCCAACCCCTCAGAAGGGACAGGGGGCCCTACGAGCAGTACTTC.